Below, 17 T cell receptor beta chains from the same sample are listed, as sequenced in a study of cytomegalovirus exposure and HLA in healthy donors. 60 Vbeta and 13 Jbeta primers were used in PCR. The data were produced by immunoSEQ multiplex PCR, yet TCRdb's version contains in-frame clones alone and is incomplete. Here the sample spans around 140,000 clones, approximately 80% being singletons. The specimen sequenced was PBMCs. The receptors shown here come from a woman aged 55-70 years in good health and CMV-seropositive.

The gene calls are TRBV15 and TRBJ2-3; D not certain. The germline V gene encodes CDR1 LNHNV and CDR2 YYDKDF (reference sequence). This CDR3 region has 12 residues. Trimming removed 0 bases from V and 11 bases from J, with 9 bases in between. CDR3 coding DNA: TGTGCCACCAGCAGAGACCGCAGTGTGCAGTATTTT. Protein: CATSRDRSVQYF.

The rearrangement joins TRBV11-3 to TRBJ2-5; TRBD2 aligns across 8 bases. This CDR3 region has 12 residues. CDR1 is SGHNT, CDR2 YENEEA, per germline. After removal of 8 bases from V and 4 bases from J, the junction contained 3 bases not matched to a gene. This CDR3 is CASGLAGETQYF. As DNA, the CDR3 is TGTGCCAGCGGGCTAGCGGGAGAGACCCAGTACTTC.

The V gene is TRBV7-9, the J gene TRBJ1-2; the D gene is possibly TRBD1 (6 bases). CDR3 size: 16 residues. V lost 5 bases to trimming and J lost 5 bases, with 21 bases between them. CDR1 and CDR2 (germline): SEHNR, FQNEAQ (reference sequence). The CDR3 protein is CASSMGPGHLEYGYTF. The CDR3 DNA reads TGTGCCAGCAGCATGGGACCGGGACACCTAGAGTATGGCTACACCTTC.

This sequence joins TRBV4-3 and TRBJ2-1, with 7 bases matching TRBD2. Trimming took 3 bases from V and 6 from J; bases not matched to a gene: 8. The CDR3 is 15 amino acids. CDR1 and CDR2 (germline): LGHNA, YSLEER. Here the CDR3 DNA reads TGCGCCAGCAGCCAGTATCTTGGCGGGAGCAATGAGCAGTTCTTC. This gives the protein CASSQYLGGSNEQFF.

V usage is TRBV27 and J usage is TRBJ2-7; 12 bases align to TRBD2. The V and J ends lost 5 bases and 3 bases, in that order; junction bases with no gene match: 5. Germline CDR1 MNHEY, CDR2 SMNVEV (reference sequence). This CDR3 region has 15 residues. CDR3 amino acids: CASSVTSGRYYEQYF. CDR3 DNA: TGTGCCAGCAGTGTCACTAGCGGGAGGTACTACGAGCAGTACTTC.

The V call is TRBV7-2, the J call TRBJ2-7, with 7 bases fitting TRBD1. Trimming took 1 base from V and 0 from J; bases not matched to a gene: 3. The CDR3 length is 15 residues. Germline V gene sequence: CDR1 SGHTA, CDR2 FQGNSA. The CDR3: CASSLGTGASYEQYF. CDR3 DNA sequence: TGTGCCAGCAGCTTAGGGACAGGTGCCTCCTACGAGCAGTACTTC. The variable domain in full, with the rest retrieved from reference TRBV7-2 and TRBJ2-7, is GAGVSQSPSNKVTEKGKDVELRCDPISGHTALYWYRQSLGQGLEFLIYFQGNSAPDKSGLPSDRFSAERTGGSVSTLTIQRTQQEDSAVYLCASSLGTGASYEQYFGPGTRLTVT.

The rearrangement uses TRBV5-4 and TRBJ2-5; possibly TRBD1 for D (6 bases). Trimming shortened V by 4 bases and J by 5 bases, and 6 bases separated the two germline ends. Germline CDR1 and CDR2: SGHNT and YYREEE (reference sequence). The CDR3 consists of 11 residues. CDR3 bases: TGTGCCAGCAGCACAGGGGAGACCCAGTACTTC. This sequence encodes CASSTGETQYF.

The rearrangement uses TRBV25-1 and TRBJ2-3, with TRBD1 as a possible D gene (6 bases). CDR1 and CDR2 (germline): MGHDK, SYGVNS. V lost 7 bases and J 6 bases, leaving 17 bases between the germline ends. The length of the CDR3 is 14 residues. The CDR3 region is CASTSGDPPDTQYF. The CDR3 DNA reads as TGTGCCAGCACCTCAGGGGATCCCCCGGATACGCAGTATTTT.

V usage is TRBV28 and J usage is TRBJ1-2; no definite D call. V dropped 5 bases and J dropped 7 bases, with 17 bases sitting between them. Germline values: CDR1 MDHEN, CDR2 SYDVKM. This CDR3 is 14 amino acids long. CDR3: CASSLGGEAFGYTF. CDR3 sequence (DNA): TGTGCCAGCAGTCTGGGAGGCGAGGCGTTTGGCTACACCTTC.

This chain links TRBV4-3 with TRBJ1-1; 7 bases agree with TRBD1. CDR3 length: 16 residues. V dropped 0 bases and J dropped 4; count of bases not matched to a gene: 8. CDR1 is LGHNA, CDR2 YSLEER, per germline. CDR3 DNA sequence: TGCGCCAGCAGCCAAGATCTGTTGGGGACAGCCACTGAAGCTTTCTTT. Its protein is CASSQDLLGTATEAFF.

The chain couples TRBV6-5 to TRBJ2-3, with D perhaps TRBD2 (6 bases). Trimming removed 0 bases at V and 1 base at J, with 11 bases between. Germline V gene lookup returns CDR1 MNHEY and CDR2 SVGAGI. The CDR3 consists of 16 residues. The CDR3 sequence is CASSYSGGSRTDTQYF. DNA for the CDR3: TGTGCCAGCAGTTACTCAGGAGGGTCCCGCACAGATACGCAGTATTTT.

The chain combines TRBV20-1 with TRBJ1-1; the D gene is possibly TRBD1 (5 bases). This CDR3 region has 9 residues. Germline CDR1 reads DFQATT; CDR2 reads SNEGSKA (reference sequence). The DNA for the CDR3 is TGCAGGGCCACAGGAGAAGCTTTCTTT. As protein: CRATGEAFF.

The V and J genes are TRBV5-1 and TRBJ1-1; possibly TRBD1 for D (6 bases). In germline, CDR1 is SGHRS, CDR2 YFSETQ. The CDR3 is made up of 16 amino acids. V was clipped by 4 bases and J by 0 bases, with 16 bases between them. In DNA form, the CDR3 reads TGCGCCAGCAGCGTATACTACAGGGATATGAACACTGAAGCTTTCTTT. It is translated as CASSVYYRDMNTEAFF.

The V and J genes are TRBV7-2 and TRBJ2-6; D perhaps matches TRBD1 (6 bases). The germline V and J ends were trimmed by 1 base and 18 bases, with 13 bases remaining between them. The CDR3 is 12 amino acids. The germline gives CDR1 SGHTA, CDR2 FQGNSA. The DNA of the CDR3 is TGTGCCAGCAGCTTAGAGGCAGGGGCCTGGACTTTC. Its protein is CASSLEAGAWTF.

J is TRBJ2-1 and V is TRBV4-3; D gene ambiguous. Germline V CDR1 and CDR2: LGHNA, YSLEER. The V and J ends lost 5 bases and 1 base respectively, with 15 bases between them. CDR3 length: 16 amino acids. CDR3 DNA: TGCGCCAGCAGCTTCCTTGTGGGCGATTCCTACAATGAGCAGTTCTTC. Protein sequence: CASSFLVGDSYNEQFF.

DNA of the CDR3: TGTGCCAGCAGTGAAGAACCGGGTACCTACGAGCAGTACTTC. It yields the protein CASSEEPGTYEQYF. The rearrangement joins TRBV2 to TRBJ2-7; no clear D. This CDR3 has 14 amino acids. The V gene's germline CDR1 is SNHLY and CDR2 FYNNEI. Trimming cost V 1 base and J 2 bases, with 9 bases left between them.

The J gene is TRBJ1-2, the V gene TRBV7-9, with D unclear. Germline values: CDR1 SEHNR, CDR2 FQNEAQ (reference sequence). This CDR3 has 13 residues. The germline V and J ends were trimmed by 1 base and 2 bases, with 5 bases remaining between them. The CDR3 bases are TGTGCCAGCAGCTTAGTGGCCAACTATGGCTACACCTTC. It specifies CASSLVANYGYTF.